This T cell receptor (beta chain) originates from a study of patients and donors after allogeneic stem cell transplantation. TCRdb used MiXCR to reprocess the RT-PCR reads, holding one entry per CDR3 protein. The sample lists hundreds of thousands of distinct CDR3 sequences; 16% were seen once. Germline values: CDR1 LNHNV, CDR2 YYDKDF (reference sequence). This CDR3 contains 15 residues. The trim removed 3 bases at V and 0 bases at J, leaving 3 bases unmatched. The material sequenced was blood, either unsorted or a sorted T cell fraction (not recorded which). The source is a human donor who was either an allogeneic HSCT recipient or a stem cell or donor lymphocyte infusion donor (not recorded which). It is not recorded whose cells these are; they may come from a transplant donor. The chain recombines TRBV15 with TRBJ2-7; 9 nucleotides match TRBD1. Here the CDR3 DNA reads TGTGCCACCAGCAGTCCGGGACAGGGCTCCTACGAGCAGTACTTC. Its translation: CATSSPGQGSYEQYF.